These 8 T cell receptor beta chains came from one sample sequenced in a study of blood T cell repertoires in COVID-19. Assay: immunoSEQ multiplex PCR; the TCRdb copy retains only in-frame clones and omits some. The sample holds 150,000 to 250,000 clones, around 90% seen once. The sample was PBMCs or T cells enriched from blood (not recorded which). Receptors were obtained from a young woman who had recovered from COVID-19.

J is TRBJ1-2 and V is TRBV2; 7 positions agree with TRBD1. This CDR3 region has 15 residues. CDR1 is SNHLY, CDR2 FYNNEI, per germline. With 5 bases clipped from V and 6 bases from J, the junction kept 12 bases outside the gene matches. Here the CDR3 DNA reads TGTGCCAGCAGTATAGGATTTGACAGGGAAAATGGCTACACCTTC. It specifies CASSIGFDRENGYTF.

The chain employs TRBV2 and TRBJ1-6; 8 bases fit TRBD1. This CDR3 spans 14 amino acids. After removal of 6 bases from V and 14 bases from J, the junction contained 12 bases not matched to a gene. Germline V gene lookup returns CDR1 SNHLY and CDR2 FYNNEI. CDR3 nucleotide sequence: TGTGCCAGCAGCGGACAGGGCCCATTGTGGGCCCTCCACTTT. It codes for CASSGQGPLWALHF.

This clone showed up just a few times. The rearrangement uses TRBV12-3 or TRBV12-4 and TRBJ1-2, with TRBD1 matching over 7 bases. The J segment lost 6 bases and the V segment lost 3 bases, leaving 4 bases of the junction unmatched. This CDR3 has 13 residues. This chain's CDR3 is CASSFLGTDGYTF. CDR3 sequence (DNA): TGTGCCAGCAGTTTTTTGGGGACAGATGGCTACACCTTC.

This chain connects TRBV27 to TRBJ2-1, with D maybe TRBD1 (6 bases). The V gene lost 4 bases and the J gene lost 9 bases, with 7 bases spanning the gap. The CDR3 consists of 11 residues. Germline lookup yields CDR1 MNHEY and CDR2 SMNVEV (reference sequence). The CDR3, as DNA: TGTGCCAGCAGTTCAGGGGCTGAGCAGTTCTTC. Translation gives CASSSGAEQFF.

V gene TRBV6-2 or TRBV6-3 combines with J gene TRBJ1-1, with TRBD1 as a possible D gene (5 bases). Trimming left V 0 bases short and J 0 bases short, with 14 bases between. The CDR3 totals 17 residues. The germline V gene has CDR1 MNHEY and CDR2 SVGEGT. The CDR3 nucleotides are TGTGCCAGCAGTTACTCCCCAGGGTCGGTGATGAACACTGAAGCTTTCTTT. It translates to CASSYSPGSVMNTEAFF.

This clone has a handful of counts. The gene calls are TRBV30 and TRBJ1-2; D is undetermined. Per the germline V gene, CDR1 is GTSNPN and CDR2 is SVGIG (reference sequence). Trimming pared 1 base from V and 2 bases from J, leaving 8 bases between. The CDR3 has 13 residues. CDR3 nucleotides: TGTGCCTGGAGTGCTTCTCAGAACTATGGCTACACCTTC. It codes for CAWSASQNYGYTF.

The chain recombines TRBV4-1 with TRBJ1-4; D not certain. CDR1 and CDR2 from the germline V gene are MGHRA and YSYEKL. Trimming took off 0 bases at V and 5 bases at J, with 13 bases between the two ends. This CDR3 spans 16 amino acids. CDR3: CASSQEIRALNEKLFF. In nucleotides, the CDR3 is TGCGCCAGCAGCCAAGAGATTCGAGCCCTCAATGAAAAACTGTTTTTT.

The chain employs TRBV7-9 and TRBJ1-4; no reliable D call. The CDR3 covers 15 residues. Trimming took 5 bases from V and 8 from J, leaving 18 bases between them. The germline V gene has CDR1 SEHNR and CDR2 FQNEAQ (reference sequence). CDR3 in amino acids: CASSPPTSGGEKLFF. The CDR3 DNA follows: TGTGCCAGCAGCCCCCCCACAAGCGGAGGGGAAAAACTGTTTTTT.